This note documents a single T cell receptor beta chain sequence. There is no known antigen for this receptor. Base qualities are not provided; no much larger clone lies one nucleotide away. The library was built by means of the immunoSEQ multiplex PCR assay. DNA from the CD4+ T cells that had been cultured and isolated underwent TCR beta CDR3 sequencing. Concerning the study's data processing: Non-productive TCR sequences were removed, reads were trimmed to the CDR3 region, and CDR3s of at least 7 amino acids were retained. Antigen-specific clonotypes were identified with the MANAFEST web app by comparing expansion in peptide wells against reference cultures. For clones to be considered positive, expansion at FDR<0.05 versus reference and all other wells, an odds ratio above 5, and a frequency above 0.1% in two replicate wells were required. A clonotype was called cross-reactive if it was significantly expanded both in SARS-CoV-2 spike wells and in at least one common cold coronavirus spike condition. Levenshtein distance calculated with the stringdist R package was used to assess CDR3 similarity, and unrooted trees were constructed with ape in R 3.6.1. Imported from immuneACCESS, the table was reduced by TCRdb to in-frame sequences with V and J called. These copies leave out some clones; in studies compared against another copy, an unresolved V gene accounts for under half, and the cause of the remainder is not known. That table gives V, J and clone size, and the DNA gave D and trimming. Across this sample there are 45,000 to 55,000 clones, with approximately 70% seen only once. Around 6.7% of the sample goes to the ten largest clones.

The data stem from a study of vaccination effects on CD4 cells after COVID-19 (dated by TCRdb to the early 2020s). For context, the study as a whole: In the ViraFEST assay, PBMC were stimulated with viral peptide pools, and TCR sequencing was then used to find antigen-specific CD4+ T cell clonotypes based on their expansion. Post-vaccine samples across the study were collected a median of 72 days after the second dose, with a range of 14 to 241. Two million PBMC per well were cultured in IMDM with around 5.3% human AB serum, 8.5 to 10 IU/ml IL-2 and gentamicin, plus 10 ug/ml peptides. SARS-CoV-2 spike-specific CD4+ TCR repertoires were compared before and after mRNA vaccination in COVID-19 convalescent patients and in infection-naive vaccine recipients. Altogether, roughly 10 COVID-19 convalescent patients and a handful of SARS-CoV-2-naive healthy vaccine recipients made up the full study. The Oncomine TCR Beta short-read assay on an Illumina iSeq 100 was used to sequence cultures from other donors in the study.

What the research found in general, with its limitations: The study was limited by a small number of convalescent patients, and early post-infection timepoints were lacking. At late post-vaccination timepoints, both infection-induced and vaccine-induced clones showed marked clonal contraction, consistent with waning T cell responses. Among healthy vaccine recipients, nearly all vaccine-induced clones were SARS-CoV-2 mono-reactive, and only 1 of 255 was cross-reactive with common cold coronaviruses.

After around 11 days of culture, CD4+ T cells were isolated with the EasySep CD4+ T cell isolation kit. Each participant received two doses of an mRNA SARS-CoV-2 vaccine, either BNT162b2 or mRNA-1273. The absence of prior SARS-CoV-2 infection in healthy vaccine recipients was confirmed by negative nucleocapsid antibodies before and after vaccination. Half of the culture medium was replaced with fresh IL-2-containing medium on days 3 and 7. Unless noted otherwise, every peptide stimulation condition was cultured in triplicate wells. Using Ficoll-Paque Plus gradient centrifugation, PBMC were separated from whole blood and then either used fresh or cryopreserved at -140C. Genomic DNA was extracted from cultured CD4+ T cells with the QIAamp micro DNA kit. Inclusive of the bounding cysteine and phenylalanine, the CDR3 is 15 residues long. Of all the DNA, just the CDR3 is kept, 45 bases in frame from base 1. CDR1 is given as SEHNR and CDR2 as FQNEAQ, both from the germline V gene (reference sequence). Trimming takes 5 bases off V and 2 bases off J; junction bases not matched to a gene: 2.

This receptor was identified in a human donor who received a COVID-19 vaccine. The V gene is TRBV7-9 and the J gene is TRBJ1-5, with 11 junctional bases fitting TRBD1. The sample here was CD4+ T cells from PBMCs cultured without peptide, taken after COVID-19 vaccination. The DNA is as follows: TGTGCCAGCAGCCCGGGACAGGGGGGCAATCAGCCCCAGCATTTT. Protein translation: CASSPGQGGNQPQHF. Outside the CDR3, residues come from the reference TRBV7-9 and TRBJ1-5 proteins, so the full variable domain is: DTGVSQNPRHKITKRGQNVTFRCDPISEHNRLYWYRQTLGQGPEFLTYFQNEAQLEKSRLLSDRFSAERPKGSFSTLEIQRTEQGDSAMYLCASSPGQGGNQPQHFGDGTRLSIL.